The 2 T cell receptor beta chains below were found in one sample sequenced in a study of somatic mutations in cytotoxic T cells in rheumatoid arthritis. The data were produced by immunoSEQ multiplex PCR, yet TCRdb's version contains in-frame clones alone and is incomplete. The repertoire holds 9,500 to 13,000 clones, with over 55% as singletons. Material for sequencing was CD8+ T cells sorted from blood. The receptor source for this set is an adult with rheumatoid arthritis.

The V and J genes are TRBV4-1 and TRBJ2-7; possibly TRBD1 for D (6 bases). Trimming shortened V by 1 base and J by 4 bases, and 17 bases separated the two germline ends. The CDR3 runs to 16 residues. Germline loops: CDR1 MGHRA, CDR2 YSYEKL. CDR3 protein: CASSQVWAGGAYEQYF. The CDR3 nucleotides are TGCGCCAGCAGCCAAGTTTGGGCTGGGGGCGCGTACGAGCAGTACTTC.

CDR3 loop: CASSPTDRTNTEAFF. DNA for the CDR3: TGCGCCAGCAGCCCCACGGACAGGACGAACACTGAAGCTTTCTTT. The chain is built from TRBV5-1 and TRBJ1-1; 7 bases line up with TRBD1. J gave up 1 base and V 4 bases, and 7 bases lay outside the gene matches. CDR3 length: 15 amino acids. The germline gives CDR1 SGHRS, CDR2 YFSETQ.